This T cell receptor (beta chain) was captured by sequencing in a study of CD8 T cells in Susac syndrome. V lost 8 bases to trimming and J lost 4 bases, with 12 bases between them. Germline values: CDR1 GTSNPN, CDR2 SVGIG (reference sequence). The CDR3 runs 12 residues. Negative isolation yielded CD4+ and CD8+ T cells, and FACS enriched TEMRA cells. RNA amounts of roughly 0.45 to 1 ug underwent reverse transcription with random hexamers. A single record per CDR3 protein comes from TCRdb applying MiXCR to the immunoSEQ multiplex PCR reads. The table records around 200,000 distinct CDR3 sequences, 95% of them present only once.

V is TRBV30 and J is TRBJ1-5, with D possibly matching TRBD1 (6 bases). This TCR was sampled from a human donor in good health. The specimen was CD4+ T cells from PBMCs. The CDR3 spells CARGPSNQPQHF. The DNA of the CDR3 is TGTGCCCGGGGGCCTTCAAATCAGCCCCAGCATTTT.